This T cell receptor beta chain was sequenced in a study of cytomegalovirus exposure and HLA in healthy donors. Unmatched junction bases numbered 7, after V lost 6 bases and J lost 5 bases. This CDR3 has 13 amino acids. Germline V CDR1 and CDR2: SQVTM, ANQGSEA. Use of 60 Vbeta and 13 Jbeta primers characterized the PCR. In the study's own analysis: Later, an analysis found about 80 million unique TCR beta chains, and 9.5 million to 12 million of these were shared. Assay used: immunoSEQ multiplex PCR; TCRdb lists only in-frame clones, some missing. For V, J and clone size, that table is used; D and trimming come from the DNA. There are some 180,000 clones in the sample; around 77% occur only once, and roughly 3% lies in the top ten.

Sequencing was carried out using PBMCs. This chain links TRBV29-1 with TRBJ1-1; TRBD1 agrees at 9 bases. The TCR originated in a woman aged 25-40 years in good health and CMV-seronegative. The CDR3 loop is CSVGGQGGTEAFF. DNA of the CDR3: TGCAGCGTGGGGGGACAGGGCGGGACTGAAGCTTTCTTT.